This TCR beta chain originates from a study of blood T cell repertoires in COVID-19 (dated by TCRdb to the early 2020s). Concerning the study at large: Samples covering the acute and convalescent phases of COVID-19 were provided by collaborators in the United States, Italy and Spain. The prospective study material was composed of cDNA or gDNA derived from T cells, B-cell-depleted T cells, or PBMCs. Subjects who had been exposed to COVID-19, were actively infected with it, or had recovered from it provided the deeply sampled blood TCRbeta repertoires that made up the dataset. The repertoires were made available in a free public database intended to serve as a resource for research on the immune response to SARS-CoV-2. Samples were obtained from the ongoing ImmuneRACE study (first 160 participants) and from over 1,000 subjects provided by 6 global collaborators. The sample metadata nearly always contained a de-identified subject ID, COVID-19 status, age in years and sex. Where available, HLA class I and class II types were taken from metadata supplied by the sample provider and were not determined by assay-based typing.

The collaborating institutions used their own protocols to collect whole blood in K2EDTA tubes. For TCRbeta analysis, collaborator samples were shipped as frozen whole blood, as isolated PBMCs, or as DNA extracted from either sample type. Of note for this clone: Its antigen target is currently unknown. Base qualities are not recorded, but no much larger clone differs from it by a single base.

The junction shows trimming of 0 bases on V and 2 bases on J, plus 10 bases between the germline ends. Looking up the germline V gene yields CDR1 MNHEY and CDR2 SVGEGT. Taken from cysteine to phenylalanine, the CDR3 has 15 residues. Just the 45-base CDR3 DNA is kept, in frame starting at base 1. The immunoSEQ Assay, a bias-controlled multiplex PCR, was used to amplify TCRbeta CDR3 regions from genomic DNA. On the study's bioinformatics: Nucleated cell counts per sample were estimated from amplification of reference gene primers within the assay. Sequence reads were collapsed and filtered to measure the absolute abundance of every unique TCRbeta CDR3 rearrangement. Productive Simpson clonality was computed per sample as the square root of Simpson's diversity index over productive rearrangements. The table comes from immuneACCESS by way of TCRdb, which keeps in-frame sequences with V and J called. Part of the clones is missing from these tables; in studies checked, under half for an unresolved V gene and the rest for unknown reasons. V, J and clone size are those of that table, while D and trimming were read from the DNA. For this sample the table gives around 220,000 clones, of which approximately 87% were detected only once. The top ten clones comprise about 2.2% of the sample.

What the research found in general, with its limitations: Clinical and demographic metadata were provided uncurated, with the amount varying by source and participant.

Sequenced sample: peripheral blood. In this chain, TRBV6-2 or TRBV6-3 is recombined with TRBJ2-5; too little of a D gene remains to name it. The sequence derives from a woman in her fifties or sixties with acute or convalescent COVID-19. CDR3 region: CASSYSIREQETQYF. The sequenced DNA: TGTGCCAGCAGTTACTCTATCCGAGAACAAGAGACCCAGTACTTC.